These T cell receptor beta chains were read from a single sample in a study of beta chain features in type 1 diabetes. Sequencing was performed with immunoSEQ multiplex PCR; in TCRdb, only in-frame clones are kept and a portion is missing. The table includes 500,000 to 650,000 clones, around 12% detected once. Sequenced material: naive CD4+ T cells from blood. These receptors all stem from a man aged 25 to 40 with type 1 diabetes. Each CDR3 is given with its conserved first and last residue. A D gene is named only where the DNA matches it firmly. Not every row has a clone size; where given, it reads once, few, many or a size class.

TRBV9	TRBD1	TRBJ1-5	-	CASSVDYRGRQPQHF	TGTGCCAGCAGCGTAGACTACAGGGGACGTCAGCCCCAGCATTTT
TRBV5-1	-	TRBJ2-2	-	CASSLAPGVGELFF	TGCGCCAGCAGCTTGGCCCCCGGAGTCGGGGAGCTGTTTTTT
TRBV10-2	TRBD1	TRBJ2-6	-	CASSDRDRGLGGANVLTF	TGCGCCAGCAGTGATAGAGACAGGGGCCTAGGAGGGGCCAACGTCCTGACTTTC
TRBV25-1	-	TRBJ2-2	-	CASRPRSITGELFF	TGTGCCAGCAGACCCCGTAGTATCACCGGGGAGCTGTTTTTT
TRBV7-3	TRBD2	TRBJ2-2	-	CASSLFREAGELFF	TGTGCCAGCAGCTTATTTCGGGAGGCCGGGGAGCTGTTTTTT
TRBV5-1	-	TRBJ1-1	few	CASSSSGMGTEAFF	TGCGCCAGCAGCTCATCAGGGATGGGCACTGAAGCTTTCTTT
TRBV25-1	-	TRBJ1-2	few	CASSGFYGYTF	TGTGCCAGCAGTGGATTCTATGGCTACACCTTC
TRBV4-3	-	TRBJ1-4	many	CASSQDRAINSGKLFF	TGCGCCAGCAGCCAAGACAGGGCAATTAATTCCGGAAAACTGTTTTTT
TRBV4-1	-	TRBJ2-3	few	CASSQDSTSTDTQYF	TGCGCCAGCAGCCAAGACAGCACTAGCACAGATACGCAGTATTTT
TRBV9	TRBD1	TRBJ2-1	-	CASSVVGQYNEQFF	TGTGCCAGCAGCGTAGTGGGACAGTACAATGAGCAGTTCTTC
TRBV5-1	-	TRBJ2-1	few	CASSLDPGLPEQFF	TGCGCCAGCAGCTTGGATCCGGGACTCCCTGAGCAGTTCTTC
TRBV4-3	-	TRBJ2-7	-	CASSPRRANLGDF	TGCGCCAGCAGCCCGCGGCGAGCAAACCTGGGGGACTTC
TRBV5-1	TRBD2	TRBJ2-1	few	CASGALAGEDNEQFF	TGCGCCAGCGGAGCCCTAGCGGGGGAGGACAATGAGCAGTTCTTC
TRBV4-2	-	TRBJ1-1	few	CASSPLGGNTEAFF	TGTGCCAGCAGCCCCCTCGGCGGGAACACTGAAGCTTTCTTT
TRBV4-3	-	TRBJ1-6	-	CASSPDISSYNSPLHF	TGCGCCAGCAGCCCTGACATTTCCTCCTATAATTCACCCCTCCACTTT
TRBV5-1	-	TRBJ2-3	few	CASSLQGQNTDTQYF	TGCGCCAGCAGCTTGCAGGGGCAGAACACAGATACGCAGTATTTT
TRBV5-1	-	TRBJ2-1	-	CASSLGQGDNEQFF	TGCGCCAGCAGCTTGGGTCAGGGCGACAATGAGCAGTTCTTC
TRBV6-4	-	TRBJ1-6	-	CASSDSRDSPLHF	TGTGCCAGCAGTGACTCGAGGGATTCACCCCTCCACTTT
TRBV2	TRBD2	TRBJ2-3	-	CASSDGLAGTDTQYF	TGTGCCAGCAGCGACGGACTAGCGGGCACAGATACGCAGTATTTT
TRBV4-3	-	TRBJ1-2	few	CASSQDGDYGYTF	TGCGCCAGCAGCCAAGATGGGGATTATGGCTACACCTTC
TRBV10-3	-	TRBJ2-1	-	CAISENSAYYNEQFF	TGTGCCATCAGTGAGAACAGCGCCTACTACAATGAGCAGTTCTTC
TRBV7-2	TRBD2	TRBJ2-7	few	CASSPSGGYEQYF	TGTGCCAGCAGCCCGTCGGGGGGCTACGAGCAGTACTTC
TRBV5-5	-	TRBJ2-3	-	CASSLKPQGNGDTQYF	TGTGCCAGCAGCTTGAAGCCTCAGGGGAATGGAGATACGCAGTATTTT
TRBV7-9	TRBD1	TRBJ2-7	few	CASRSGTDHQQYF	TGTGCCAGCAGGTCCGGGACAGATCACCAGCAGTACTTC
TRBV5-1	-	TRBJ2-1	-	CASSLGRAKGYNEQFF	TGCGCCAGCAGCTTGGGGCGGGCGAAGGGGTACAATGAGCAGTTCTTC
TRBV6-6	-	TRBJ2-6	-	CASNLGANVLTF	TGTGCCAGCAACCTTGGGGCCAACGTCCTGACTTTC
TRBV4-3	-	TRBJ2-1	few	CASSHQQGREQFF	TGCGCCAGCAGCCACCAACAGGGAAGGGAGCAGTTCTTC
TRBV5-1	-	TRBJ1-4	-	CASRVATNEKLFF	TGCGCCAGCAGGGTTGCAACTAATGAAAAACTGTTTTTT
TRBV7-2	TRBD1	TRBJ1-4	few	CASRGFGQGSEKLFF	TGTGCCAGCAGAGGATTCGGACAGGGATCTGAAAAACTGTTTTTT
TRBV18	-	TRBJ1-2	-	CASSPPEGGWYYTF	TGTGCCAGCTCACCGCCCGAGGGAGGGTGGTACTACACCTTC
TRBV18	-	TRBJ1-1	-	CASSSGQLNTEAFF	TGTGCCAGCTCATCCGGACAGCTGAACACTGAAGCTTTCTTT
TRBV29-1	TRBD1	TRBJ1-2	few	CSVWTGEYGYTF	TGCAGCGTCTGGACAGGGGAATATGGCTACACCTTC
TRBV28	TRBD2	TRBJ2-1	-	CASSSPSGATYNEQFF	TGTGCCAGCAGTTCCCCCAGCGGGGCAACTTACAATGAGCAGTTCTTC
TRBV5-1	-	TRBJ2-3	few	CASSLGSADTQYF	TGCGCCAGCAGCTTGGGAAGCGCAGATACGCAGTATTTT
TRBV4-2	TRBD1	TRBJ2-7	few	CASSLGTGSFYEQYF	TGTGCCAGCAGCCTTGGGACAGGGAGTTTCTACGAGCAGTACTTC
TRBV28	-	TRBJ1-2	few	CASSFSKANYGYTF	TGTGCCAGCAGTTTTTCCAAAGCTAACTATGGCTACACCTTC
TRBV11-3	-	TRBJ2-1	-	CASSLDGWNNEQFF	TGTGCCAGCAGCTTAGATGGGTGGAACAATGAGCAGTTCTTC
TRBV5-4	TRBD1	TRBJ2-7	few	CASSLLRTGDSYEQYF	TGTGCCAGCAGCTTGCTGCGGACAGGAGACTCCTACGAGCAGTACTTC
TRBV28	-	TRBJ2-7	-	CASSHGSNSYEQYF	TGTGCCAGCTCCCACGGCAGCAACTCCTACGAGCAGTACTTC
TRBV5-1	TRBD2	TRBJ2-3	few	CASSLWTSGTDTQYF	TGCGCCAGCAGCTTGTGGACTAGCGGCACAGATACGCAGTATTTT
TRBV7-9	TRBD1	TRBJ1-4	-	CASSSTGPGEKLFF	TGTGCCAGCAGCTCGACAGGGCCAGGTGAAAAACTGTTTTTT
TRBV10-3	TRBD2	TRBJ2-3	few	CAISEVGGGSTDTQYF	TGTGCCATCAGTGAAGTTGGCGGGGGGTCCACAGATACGCAGTATTTT
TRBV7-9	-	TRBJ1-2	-	CASSLESTGGYTF	TGTGCCAGCAGCTTAGAGTCGACGGGTGGCTACACCTTC
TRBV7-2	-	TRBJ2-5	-	CASRSQETQYF	TGTGCCAGCAGAAGCCAAGAGACCCAGTACTTC
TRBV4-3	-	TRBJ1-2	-	CASSPWGAGNYGYTF	TGCGCCAGCAGCCCCTGGGGGGCAGGGAACTATGGCTACACCTTC
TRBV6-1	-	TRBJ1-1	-	CASSDQTLNTEAFF	TGTGCCAGCAGTGATCAGACATTGAACACTGAAGCTTTCTTT
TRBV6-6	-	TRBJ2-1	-	CASSYPANEQFF	TGTGCCAGCAGTTACCCGGCTAATGAGCAGTTCTTC
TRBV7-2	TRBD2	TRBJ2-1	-	CASSSASGFYNEQFF	TGTGCCAGCAGCTCCGCTAGCGGGTTCTACAATGAGCAGTTCTTC
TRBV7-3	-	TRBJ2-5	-	CASSATPRETQYF	TGTGCCAGCAGCGCTACCCCCAGAGAGACCCAGTACTTC
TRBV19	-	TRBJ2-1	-	CASSIVASSEAEQFF	TGTGCCAGTAGTATAGTGGCTAGCTCTGAGGCGGAGCAGTTCTTC
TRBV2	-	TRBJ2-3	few	CASSHRESSTDTQYF	TGTGCCAGCAGTCACCGGGAATCGAGCACAGATACGCAGTATTTT
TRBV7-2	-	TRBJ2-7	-	CASSLARADTYEQYF	TGTGCCAGCAGCTTAGCTCGGGCCGATACCTACGAGCAGTACTTC
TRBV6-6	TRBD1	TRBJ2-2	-	CASSDGQGGGELFF	TGTGCCAGCAGTGACGGACAGGGCGGCGGGGAGCTGTTTTTT